Listed here are 11 T cell receptor beta chains from one sample, sequenced in a study of blood T cell repertoires in COVID-19. TCRdb keeps only in-frame clones here, not all; method: immunoSEQ multiplex PCR. The sample has about 80,000 clones; around 76% are singletons. Sequences were obtained from peripheral blood. These receptors were collected from a man between 65 and 85 years old with active or convalescent COVID-19.

CDR3 nucleotide sequence: TGTGCCAGCACCCTGGACAACAATCAGCCCCAGCATTTT. It is translated as CASTLDNNQPQHF. V usage is TRBV5-4 and J usage is TRBJ1-5; D perhaps matches TRBD1 (5 bases). The length of the CDR3 is 13 residues. With 6 bases removed from V and 3 bases from J, the gap between germline ends came to 10 bases. Germline CDR1 SGHNT, CDR2 YYREEE (reference sequence).

The V and J genes are TRBV7-9 and TRBJ1-1, with 7 bases matching TRBD1. The ends lost 1 base at V and 4 bases at J; junction bases unmatched: 9. CDR3 length: 16 amino acids. Germline CDR1 reads SEHNR; CDR2 reads FQNEAQ (reference sequence). CDR3 sequence: CASSLGAGQGVTEAFF. The CDR3 DNA follows: TGTGCCAGCAGCTTAGGGGCTGGGCAGGGGGTCACTGAAGCTTTCTTT.

The table lists this clone with a count of one. The chain combines TRBV5-1 with TRBJ2-7; the match to TRBD2 covers 7 bases. The germline CDR1 and CDR2 sequences are SGHRS and YFSETQ. This CDR3 has 13 amino acids. Germline trimming cut 4 bases from V and 6 bases from J; bases unmatched to any gene: 7. In DNA, the CDR3 is TGCGCCAGCAGCCCGGGGACTACTCGCGAGCAGTACTTC. Translated, it gives CASSPGTTREQYF. The whole variable domain, filled in from reference TRBV5-1 and TRBJ2-7, reads KAGVTQTPRYLIKTRGQQVTLSCSPISGHRSVSWYQQTPGQGLQFLFEYFSETQRNKGNFPGRFSGRQFSNSRSEMNVSTLELGDSALYLCASSPGTTREQYFGPGTRLTVT.

This chain uses TRBV10-3 with TRBJ2-3; 10 bases are shared with TRBD1. Germline V CDR1 and CDR2: ENHRY, SYGVKD. The CDR3 extends over 14 amino acids. V trimming: 6 bases; J trimming: 1 base; junction bases outside the gene matches: 1. The CDR3 reads CAISGQGGTDTQYF. The CDR3 coding sequence is TGTGCCATCAGCGGACAGGGGGGCACAGATACGCAGTATTTT.

V is TRBV6-5 and J is TRBJ2-3; D is undetermined. Trimming pared 11 bases from V and 5 bases from J, leaving 11 bases between. Looked up from germline, CDR1 is MNHEY and CDR2 is SVGAGI. The CDR3 covers 11 residues. DNA of the CDR3: TGTGCCTCAGAGCTAGTAGATACGCAGTATTTT. Translated: CASELVDTQYF.

The chain is built from TRBV28 and TRBJ2-7; 11 bases line up with TRBD2. V was clipped by 8 bases and J by 3 bases; unmatched bases: 3. Per the germline V gene, CDR1 is MDHEN and CDR2 is SYDVKM. CDR3 length: 13 amino acids. CDR3 region: CASLAGGRYEQYF. The DNA for the CDR3 is TGTGCCAGCCTAGCGGGGGGACGCTACGAGCAGTACTTC. Full variable domain (rest looked up from reference TRBV28 and TRBJ2-7): DVKVTQSSRYLVKRTGEKVFLECVQDMDHENMFWYRQDPGLGLRLIYFSYDVKMKEKGDIPEGYSVSREKKERFSLILESASTNQTSMYLCASLAGGRYEQYFGPGTRLTVT.

V usage is TRBV6-5 and J usage is TRBJ1-5, with unresolved D. The germline V gene encodes CDR1 MNHEY and CDR2 SVGAGI. V was shortened by 2 bases and J by 1 base, with 9 bases between the two germline ends. There are 15 residues in the CDR3. The CDR3, as DNA: TGTGCCAGCAGTTACCGAGGGCCAAGCAATCAGCCCCAGCATTTT. Translated, it gives CASSYRGPSNQPQHF.

This CDR3 is CASSLRGITNTDTQYF. Here the CDR3 DNA reads TGCGCCAGCAGCCTCAGGGGTATAACCAACACAGATACGCAGTATTTT. This chain links TRBV5-1 with TRBJ2-3, with a weak D call TRBD1 (6 bases). Germline V gene lookup returns CDR1 SGHRS and CDR2 YFSETQ. The CDR3 runs to 16 residues. Trimming cost V 4 bases and J 2 bases, with 17 bases left between them.

The gene calls are TRBV5-1 and TRBJ1-4, with TRBD1 matching over 7 bases. Germline CDR1 SGHRS, CDR2 YFSETQ. V was clipped by 3 bases and J by 2 bases; unmatched bases: 7. The CDR3 sequence is 16 residues long. CDR3 amino acids: CASSSALTGTNEKLFF. CDR3 bases: TGCGCCAGCAGCTCTGCACTGACAGGGACTAATGAAAAACTGTTTTTT. Complete variable domain (other parts from reference TRBV5-1 and TRBJ1-4): KAGVTQTPRYLIKTRGQQVTLSCSPISGHRSVSWYQQTPGQGLQFLFEYFSETQRNKGNFPGRFSGRQFSNSRSEMNVSTLELGDSALYLCASSSALTGTNEKLFFGSGTQLSVL.

The rearrangement uses TRBV27 and TRBJ1-5; 9 bases fit TRBD1. J was trimmed by 7 bases and V by 3 bases; bases with no gene match: 4. The CDR3 is 14 residues long. Germline V gives CDR1 MNHEY, CDR2 SMNVEV (reference sequence). The CDR3 sequence: CASSFDRGSQPQHF. For the CDR3, the DNA is TGTGCCAGCAGTTTTGACAGGGGGAGCCAGCCCCAGCATTTT.

The chain recombines TRBV2 with TRBJ1-4, with D possibly TRBD1 on 6 matching bases. Germline CDR1 reads SNHLY; CDR2 reads FYNNEI. This CDR3 comprises 15 residues. The V end lost 8 bases, the J end lost 8 bases, and 21 bases lay between the germline ends. CDR3 amino acids: CASWGYQGSGEKLFF. The CDR3 DNA sequence: TGTGCCAGCTGGGGCTATCAGGGGAGCGGCGAAAAACTGTTTTTT.